This T cell receptor (beta chain) comes out of a study of TIL therapy for anti-PD-1-resistant metastatic lung cancer. In germline, CDR1 is SNHLY, CDR2 FYNNEI. The V gene end was trimmed by 6 bases and the J gene end by 2 bases; junction bases not matched to a gene: 5. This CDR3 has 15 residues. As to time point: pre-treatment sample, taken before nivolumab and TIL therapy. The libraries were made with immunoSEQ v3. Repertoires were generated with immunoSEQ multiplex PCR, while TCRdb's copy carries only in-frame clones and drops some. This table has 55,000 to 60,000 clones, less than 75% appearing once. This clone was counted once. Antigen specificity is unknown. Notes on the study in general: This highly selected cohort may not generalize to typical lung cancer patients.

The chain has TRBV2 and TRBJ2-1, with TRBD1 matching over 9 bases. The sequencing here drew on blood, taken at baseline. The TCR was taken from a person aged 25 to 80 with non-small cell lung cancer. In DNA form, the CDR3 reads TGTGCCAGCAGCTTAACAGGGGGCACCTACAATGAGCAGTTCTTC. It translates to CASSLTGGTYNEQFF.